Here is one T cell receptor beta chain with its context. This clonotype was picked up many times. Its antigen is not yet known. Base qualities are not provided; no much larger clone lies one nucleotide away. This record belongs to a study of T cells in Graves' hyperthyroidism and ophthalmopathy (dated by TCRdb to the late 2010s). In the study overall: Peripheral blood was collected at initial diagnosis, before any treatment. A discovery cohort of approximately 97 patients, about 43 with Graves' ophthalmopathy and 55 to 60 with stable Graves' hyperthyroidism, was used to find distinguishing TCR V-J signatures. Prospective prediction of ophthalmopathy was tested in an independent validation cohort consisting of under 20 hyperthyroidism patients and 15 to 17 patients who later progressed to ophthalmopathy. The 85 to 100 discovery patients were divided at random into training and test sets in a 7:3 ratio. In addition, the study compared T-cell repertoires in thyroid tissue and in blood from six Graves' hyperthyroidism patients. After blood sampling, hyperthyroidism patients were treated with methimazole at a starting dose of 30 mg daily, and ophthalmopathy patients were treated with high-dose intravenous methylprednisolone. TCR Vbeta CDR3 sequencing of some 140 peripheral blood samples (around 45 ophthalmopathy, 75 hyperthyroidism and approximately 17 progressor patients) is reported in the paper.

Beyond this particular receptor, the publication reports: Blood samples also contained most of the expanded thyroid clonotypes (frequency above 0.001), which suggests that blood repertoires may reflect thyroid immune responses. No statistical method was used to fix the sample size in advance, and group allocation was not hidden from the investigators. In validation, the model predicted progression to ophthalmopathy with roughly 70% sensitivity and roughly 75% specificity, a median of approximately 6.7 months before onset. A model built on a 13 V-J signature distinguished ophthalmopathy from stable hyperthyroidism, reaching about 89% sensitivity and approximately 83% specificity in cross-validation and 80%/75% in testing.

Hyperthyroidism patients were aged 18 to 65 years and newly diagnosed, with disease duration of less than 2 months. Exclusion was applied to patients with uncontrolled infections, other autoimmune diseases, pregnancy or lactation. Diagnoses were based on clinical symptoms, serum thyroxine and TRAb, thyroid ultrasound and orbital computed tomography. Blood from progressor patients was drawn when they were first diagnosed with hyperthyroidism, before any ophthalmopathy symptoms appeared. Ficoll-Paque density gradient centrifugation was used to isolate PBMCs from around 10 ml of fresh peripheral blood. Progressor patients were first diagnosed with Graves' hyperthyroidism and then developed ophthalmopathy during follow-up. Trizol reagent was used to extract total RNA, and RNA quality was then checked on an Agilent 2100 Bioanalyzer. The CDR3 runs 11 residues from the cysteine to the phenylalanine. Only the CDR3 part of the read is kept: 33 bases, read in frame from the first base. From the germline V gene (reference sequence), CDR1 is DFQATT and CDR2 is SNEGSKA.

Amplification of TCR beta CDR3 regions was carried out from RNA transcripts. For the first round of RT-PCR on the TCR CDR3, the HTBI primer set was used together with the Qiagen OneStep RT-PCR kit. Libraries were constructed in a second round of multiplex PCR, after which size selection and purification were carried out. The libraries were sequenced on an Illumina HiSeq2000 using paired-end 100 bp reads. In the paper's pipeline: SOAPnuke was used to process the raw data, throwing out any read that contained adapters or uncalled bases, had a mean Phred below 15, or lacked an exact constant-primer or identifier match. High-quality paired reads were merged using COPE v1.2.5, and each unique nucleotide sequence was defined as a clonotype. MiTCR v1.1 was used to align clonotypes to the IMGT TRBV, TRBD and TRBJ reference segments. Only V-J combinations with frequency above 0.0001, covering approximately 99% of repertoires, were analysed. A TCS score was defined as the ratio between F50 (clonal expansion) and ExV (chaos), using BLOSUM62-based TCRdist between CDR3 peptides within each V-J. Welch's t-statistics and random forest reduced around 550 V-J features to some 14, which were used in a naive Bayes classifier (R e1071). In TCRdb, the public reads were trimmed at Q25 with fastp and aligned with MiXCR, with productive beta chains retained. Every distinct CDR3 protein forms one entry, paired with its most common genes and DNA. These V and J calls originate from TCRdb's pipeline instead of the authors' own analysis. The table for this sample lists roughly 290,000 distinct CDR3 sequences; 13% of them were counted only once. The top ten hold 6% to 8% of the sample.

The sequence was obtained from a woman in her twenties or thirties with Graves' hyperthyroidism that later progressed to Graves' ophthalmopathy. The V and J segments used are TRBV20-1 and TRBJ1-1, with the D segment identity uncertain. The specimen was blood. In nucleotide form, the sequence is TGCGGAGGTGAGTCGAACACTGAAGCTTTCTTT. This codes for CGGESNTEAFF.